This T cell receptor (beta chain) was recorded in a study of blood T cell repertoires in COVID-19. Study overall: Sites in the United States, Italy and Spain provided acute and convalescent COVID-19 samples.

Original processing methods: Counts of nucleated cells, estimated from reference gene primer amplification, were obtained. Sequencing used immunoSEQ multiplex PCR; TCRdb keeps in-frame clones, though not all of them. V and J calls and clone size come straight from that table; D and trimming were deduced from the DNA. The top ten clones hold around a sixth of a sample with under 300,000 clones, 85% to 90% of them seen once. Sequences were obtained from PBMCs or T cells enriched from blood (not recorded which). The source of this sequence is a man between 18 and 35 years old who had recovered from COVID-19.

DNA for the CDR3: TGCGCCAGCAGCTTGGCCGGGACTAGCGGGGCGGGTAGTGGTACGCAGTATTTT. This gives the protein CASSLAGTSGAGSGTQYF. The chain carries TRBV5-1 and TRBJ2-3; 13 bases line up with TRBD2. This CDR3 spans 18 amino acids. Germline V gene data show CDR1 as SGHRS and CDR2 as YFSETQ. Unmatched junction bases numbered 12, after V lost 0 bases and J lost 8 bases.